The 12 T cell receptor beta chains presented below share a single source sample, sequenced in a study of regulatory T cells in long-lasting Graves disease. With iRepertoire HTBI primers and Arm-PCR of CDR3 regions, TCR beta libraries were built. TCRdb independently ran MiXCR on the multiplex PCR reads; one entry per CDR3 protein. The table records 370,000 or so distinct CDR3 sequences, roughly 16% of them present only once. Described time point: newly diagnosed GD, antithyroid drugs for less than 3 months. Isolated PBMC RNA provided the starting material for the TCR library. These same data were also listed under a study on T cells in Graves' hyperthyroidism and ophthalmopathy.

The sequencing used peripheral blood mononuclear cells (PBMCs), collected at new diagnosis, from a patient treated with antithyroid drugs. Receptor source: a woman aged 18-29 years with Graves disease.

CDR3 DNA sequence: TGCAGCGTTGCCCAACGTAACACTGAAGCTTTCTTT. Protein sequence: CSVAQRNTEAFF. The rearrangement joins TRBV29-1 to TRBJ1-1, with D unclear. Per germline, CDR1 SQVTM and CDR2 ANQGSEA. This CDR3 spans 12 amino acids. V was pared by 4 bases and J by 2 bases, with 8 bases between. Variable domain in full (rest from reference TRBV29-1 and TRBJ1-1): SAVISQKPSRDICQRGTSLTIQCQVDSQVTMMFWYRQQPGQSLTLIATANQGSEATYESGFVIDKFPISRPNLTFSTLTVSNMSPEDSSIYLCSVAQRNTEAFFGQGTRLTVV.

Many counts were recorded for this clonotype. The chain uses TRBV11-2 and TRBJ2-5; maybe TRBD1 (5 bases). V was trimmed by 2 bases and J by 0 bases, leaving 10 bases between them. Germline CDR1 SGHAT, CDR2 FQNNGV. The CDR3 runs 15 residues. As DNA, the CDR3 is TGTGCCAGCAGCTTACGGCTACAGGACCAAGAGACCCAGTACTTC. The encoded protein is CASSLRLQDQETQYF.

This clonotype occurred many times. V is TRBV20-1 and J is TRBJ1-1; perhaps TRBD1 as D (5 bases). The V gene's germline CDR1 is DFQATT and CDR2 SNEGSKA (reference sequence). The CDR3 is 11 amino acids. CDR3 residues: CRGRLNTEAFF. Written as DNA, the CDR3 is TGCAGGGGGCGGCTAAACACTGAAGCTTTCTTT.

V and J are TRBV7-9 and TRBJ2-1; TRBD2 might be the D (6 bases). Per the germline V gene, CDR1 is SEHNR and CDR2 is FQNEAQ (reference sequence). The CDR3 contains 18 residues. V lost 4 bases to trimming and J lost 0 bases, with 19 bases between them. The CDR3 reads CASSYGGSEGYSYNEQFF. CDR3 DNA: TGTGCCAGCAGCTACGGAGGGTCAGAGGGGTACTCCTACAATGAGCAGTTCTTC. The whole variable domain, filled in from reference TRBV7-9 and TRBJ2-1, reads DTGVSQNPRHKITKRGQNVTFRCDPISEHNRLYWYRQTLGQGPEFLTYFQNEAQLEKSRLLSDRFSAERPKGSFSTLEIQRTEQGDSAMYLCASSYGGSEGYSYNEQFFGPGTRLTVL.

This clonotype appeared many times. The rearrangement uses TRBV2 and TRBJ1-1, with D perhaps TRBD1 (5 bases). The germline V gene encodes CDR1 SNHLY and CDR2 FYNNEI. With 5 bases removed from V and 8 bases from J, the gap between germline ends came to 15 bases. The CDR3 has 13 amino acids. The CDR3 DNA reads as TGTGCCAGCAGTTTAGGGGCTCCTCGCGAAGCTTTCTTT. Encoded protein: CASSLGAPREAFF.

This clonotype was seen ten or more times. V and J are TRBV12-3 or TRBV12-4 and TRBJ1-5; maybe TRBD1 (6 bases). CDR3 length equals 15 residues. V was clipped by 2 bases and J by 4 bases, with 12 bases between them. The CDR3 nucleotides read TGTGCCAGCAGTTTAACAGGGAATGCAAATCAGCCCCAGCATTTT. This codes for CASSLTGNANQPQHF.

The chain combines TRBV2 with TRBJ2-7, with D perhaps TRBD1 (5 bases). The CDR3 consists of 13 residues. V was trimmed by 11 bases and J by 3 bases, leaving 17 bases between them. CDR1 and CDR2 (germline): SNHLY, FYNNEI. The CDR3 DNA reads as TGTGCCTCGGCTCTAAGTAGGGGCTACGAGCAGTACTTC. Its protein is CASALSRGYEQYF.

This clonotype was detected ten times or more. The chain's CDR3 is CASSGLRGPYNEQFF. The DNA for the CDR3 is TGTGCCAGCAGCGGGCTGCGGGGGCCCTACAATGAGCAGTTCTTC. V gene TRBV11-2 combines with J gene TRBJ2-1; D perhaps matches TRBD2 (7 bases). The V end was cut by 5 bases, the J end by 2 bases, with 13 bases between. The CDR3 loop spans 15 amino acids. The germline V gene has CDR1 SGHAT and CDR2 FQNNGV. Full variable domain (remainder filled in from reference TRBV11-2 and TRBJ2-1): EAGVAQSPRYKIIEKRQSVAFWCNPISGHATLYWYQQILGQGPKLLIQFQNNGVVDDSQLPKDRFSAERLKGVDSTLKIQPAKLEDSAVYLCASSGLRGPYNEQFFGPGTRLTVL.

This clonotype was observed at least ten times. The chain combines TRBV18 with TRBJ2-1; 13 bases agree with TRBD2. Germline V gene sequence: CDR1 KGHSH, CDR2 LQKENI. The CDR3 spans 15 residues. Trimming at V came to 3 bases and at J to 9 bases, leaving 5 bases not matched to a gene. The DNA of the CDR3 is TGTGCCAGCTCACCCGGACTAGCGGGAGCGGGTGAGCAGTTCTTC. Translated: CASSPGLAGAGEQFF.

The table lists this clonotype with many counts. At one end, the junction sequence differs from germline, possibly due to a read error. The rearrangement uses TRBV5-1 and TRBJ1-2, with no clear D. Germline assignment: CDR1 SGHRS and CDR2 YFSETQ. This CDR3 comprises 15 residues. As DNA, the CDR3 is TGTGCCAGCAGCTTGGCTTTTTCAGCTATTTATGGCTACACCTTC. Translation gives CASSLAFSAIYGYTF.

This clonotype was detected only a few times. In this CDR3 the conserved last residue, phenylalanine or tryptophan, is missing, so a read error is likely. The chain is built from TRBV6-2 or TRBV6-3 and TRBJ2-7; no clear D. V lost 2 bases and J 4 bases, leaving 12 bases between the germline ends. The germline gives CDR1 MNHEY, CDR2 SVGEGT. The CDR3 sequence is 14 residues long. The CDR3 nucleotides read TGTGCCAGCAGTTACAGGCCGGCCCTATACGAGCAGTACTCC. It translates to CASSYRPALYEQYS.

The chain employs TRBV2 and TRBJ1-6, with 9 bases lining up with TRBD1. The CDR3 totals 15 residues. Trimming at V came to 6 bases and at J to 6 bases, leaving 6 bases not matched to a gene. Germline CDR1 is SNHLY and CDR2 is FYNNEI. Here the CDR3 DNA reads TGTGCCAGCAGCTCCGGGACAGGGCGTAATTCACCCCTCCACTTT. Its translation is CASSSGTGRNSPLHF.